The 3 T cell receptor beta chains given below trace back to one sample, sequenced in a study of memory CD4+ T cells and cytomegalovirus serostatus. Sequencing was performed with immunoSEQ multiplex PCR; in TCRdb, only in-frame clones are kept and a portion is missing. The sample lists more than 45,000 clones; roughly 81% were seen once. The sort gate was single viable CD3+CD4+CD8-CD45RO+ cells for memory CD4+ T cells. Source material: memory CD4+ T cells from blood. The receptors originated from an adult in good health and CMV-seronegative.

This clone was counted a few times. The chain uses TRBV5-4 and TRBJ2-5; D is possibly TRBD2 (5 bases). The CDR3 loop spans 12 amino acids. With 4 bases removed from V and 6 bases from J, the gap between germline ends came to 10 bases. The germline CDR1 and CDR2 sequences are SGHNT and YYREEE (reference sequence). CDR3 sequence (DNA): TGTGCCAGCAGCGGAAGCGGACAGACCCAGTACTTC. As protein: CASSGSGQTQYF.

The CDR3 DNA reads as TGTGCCAGCAGCTACCGGACTCAAAAGACCGGGGAGCTGTTTTTT. Its translation is CASSYRTQKTGELFF. This sequence joins TRBV5-4 and TRBJ2-2, with D perhaps matching TRBD2 (5 bases). The CDR3 runs to 15 residues. Germline CDR1 and CDR2: SGHNT and YYREEE (reference sequence). V lost 3 bases and J lost 5, with 14 bases in between.

The rearrangement uses TRBV5-1 and TRBJ1-1; D not certain. Per germline, CDR1 SGHRS and CDR2 YFSETQ. Trimming pared 4 bases from V and 1 base from J, leaving 11 bases between. The CDR3 loop spans 14 amino acids. The DNA of the CDR3 is TGCGCCAGCAGCAAATACGGGGAGAACACTGAAGCTTTCTTT. Its translation: CASSKYGENTEAFF.